Listed here are 21 T cell receptor beta chains from one sample, sequenced in a study of CD8+ T cells in alopecia areata. CD4+ cells of four or five patients were subjected to sorting into CD25+CD127- cells. RNA was isolated and reverse transcribed to cDNA, the sequencing template. The protocol was immunoSEQ multiplex PCR, while the TCRdb copy is restricted to in-frame clones and leaves out a portion. The sample gives about 14,000 clones, around three fifths of which show up once; 3% to 4.5% is in the top ten. The sequenced material came from CD4+ Tregs sorted from blood. The receptors come from a human donor with alopecia areata.

The chain is built from TRBV7-2 and TRBJ1-5, with 7 bases identical to TRBD1. With V trimmed by 5 bases and J by 2 bases, 3 bases remained unmatched. This CDR3 has 14 residues. Germline CDR1 is SGHTA and CDR2 is FQGNSA. This chain's CDR3 is CASSNQGGNQPQHF. CDR3 in DNA: TGTGCCAGCAGCAATCAGGGGGGCAATCAGCCCCAGCATTTT.

The CDR3 DNA is TGTGCCAGCAGCTTAGTGAATGAGTGGCGGGAAGCTTTCTTT. This codes for CASSLVNEWREAFF. This chain joins TRBV11-2 and TRBJ1-1; no clear D gene. Per the germline V gene, CDR1 is SGHAT and CDR2 is FQNNGV. The CDR3 extends over 14 amino acids. V was shortened by 1 base and J by 8 bases, with 14 bases between the two germline ends.

This clone is medium-sized. The chain joins TRBV7-8 to TRBJ2-1; TRBD2 matches at 9 bases. The V gene's germline CDR1 is SGHVS and CDR2 FQNEAQ. J was trimmed by 4 bases and V by 6 bases; bases with no gene match: 7. The CDR3 length is 15 residues. CDR3 sequence: CASSSASGTYNEQFF. The CDR3 DNA sequence: TGTGCCAGCAGTTCTGCTAGCGGGACATACAATGAGCAGTTCTTC.

V is TRBV2 and J is TRBJ1-1; tentative D call: TRBD1 (5 bases). CDR3 length: 14 amino acids. Trimming took 6 bases from V and 1 from J, leaving 12 bases between them. From germline, CDR1 is SNHLY and CDR2 FYNNEI. CDR3 region: CASRRDLGNTEAFF. The CDR3 nucleotides are TGTGCCAGCAGGAGGGACTTAGGGAACACTGAAGCTTTCTTT.

This rearrangement joins TRBV9 to TRBJ1-1; D is perhaps TRBD1 (5 bases). The germline CDR1 and CDR2 sequences are SGDLS and YYNGEE. CDR3 length equals 18 residues. V lost 4 bases and J 3 bases, leaving 25 bases between the germline ends. CDR3 protein: CASSLTPGLPVLHTEAFF. In nucleotides, the CDR3 is TGTGCCAGCAGCCTTACACCGGGACTCCCCGTTCTCCACACTGAAGCTTTCTTT.

The chain links TRBV29-1 to TRBJ1-2; D call uncertain. CDR3 size: 13 residues. V was shortened by 4 bases and J by 8 bases, with 17 bases between the two germline ends. Germline V gene sequence: CDR1 SQVTM, CDR2 ANQGSEA. This CDR3 reads CSVASLAPRGYTF. The CDR3 coding sequence is TGCAGCGTTGCGTCCCTAGCCCCGAGGGGCTACACCTTC.

The genes are TRBV19 and TRBJ2-3, with 10 bases aligning to TRBD2. This CDR3 is built from 16 residues. V gave up 4 bases and J gave up 5 bases; unmatched junction bases: 9. Germline loops: CDR1 LNHDA, CDR2 SQIVND (reference sequence). This chain's CDR3 is CASSSRLAGAEDTQYF. The CDR3 DNA follows: TGTGCCAGTAGTAGTAGGCTAGCGGGAGCGGAAGATACGCAGTATTTT.

The chain links TRBV10-1 to TRBJ2-3; D is unclear. This CDR3 contains 14 residues. Trimming took 2 bases from V and 2 from J, leaving 8 bases between them. The germline CDR1 and CDR2 sequences are WNHNN and SYGVQD (reference sequence). In DNA, the CDR3 is TGCGCCAGCAGTGAGGGCCACAACACAGATACGCAGTATTTT. It yields the protein CASSEGHNTDTQYF.

This clone was detected a few times. The chain uses TRBV5-8 and TRBJ2-2; D gene uncertain. The V gene lost 4 bases and the J gene lost 7 bases, with 14 bases spanning the gap. The germline V gene has CDR1 SGHTS and CDR2 YDEGEE. The CDR3 covers 14 residues. CDR3 protein: CASSPATLLGELFF. The CDR3 nucleotides are TGTGCCAGCAGCCCCGCGACACTCCTCGGGGAGCTGTTTTTT. Looking up the rest from reference TRBV5-8 and TRBJ2-2 gives the full variable domain: EAGVTQSPTHLIKTRGQQATLRCSPISGHTSVYWYQQALGLGLQFLLWYDEGEERNRGNFPPRFSGRQFPNYSSELNVNALELEDSALYLCASSPATLLGELFFGEGSRLTVL.

This clone has a single count. V gene TRBV18 combines with J gene TRBJ2-4; the D gene is possibly TRBD1 (6 bases). The CDR3 spans 15 residues. Germline CDR1 is KGHSH and CDR2 is LQKENI. With 6 bases removed from V and 3 bases from J, the gap between germline ends came to 15 bases. The chain's CDR3 is CASSRDKGNKNIQYF. The CDR3 DNA reads as TGTGCCAGCTCCCGGGACAAAGGGAACAAAAACATTCAGTACTTC. Using reference TRBV18 and TRBJ2-4 for the parts outside the CDR3, the full variable domain is NAGVMQNPRHLVRRRGQEARLRCSPMKGHSHVYWYRQLPEEGLKFMVYLQKENIIDESGMPKERFSAEFPKEGPSILRIQQVVRGDSAAYFCASSRDKGNKNIQYFGAGTRLSVL.

The genes are TRBV5-1 and TRBJ2-3; D is perhaps TRBD2 (5 bases). The CDR3 runs 14 residues. V was clipped by 2 bases and J by 3 bases, with 10 bases between them. CDR1 and CDR2 from the germline V gene are SGHRS and YFSETQ. The CDR3 sequence is CASSFGGATDTQYF. The CDR3 DNA sequence: TGCGCCAGCAGCTTTGGAGGAGCTACAGATACGCAGTATTTT.

V gene TRBV7-9 combines with J gene TRBJ2-1; 8 bases line up with TRBD2. CDR3 length equals 17 residues. The junction had 17 bases not matched to a gene; V was cut back by 7 bases and J by 6 bases. The germline gives CDR1 SEHNR, CDR2 FQNEAQ (reference sequence). In nucleotides, the CDR3 is TGTGCCAGCACCCCCCGGGCACCGGGAGGGACGCGCAATGAGCAGTTCTTC. Translation: CASTPRAPGGTRNEQFF.

The rearrangement joins TRBV14 to TRBJ1-1; perhaps TRBD1 as D (6 bases). The germline V gene has CDR1 SGHDN and CDR2 FVKESK. Trimming stripped 0 bases from V and 7 bases from J, with 15 bases between. The CDR3 has 15 amino acids. The CDR3 nucleotides are TGTGCCAGCAGCCAAGATCGGGGGGGCTCAGGTGAAGCTTTCTTT. Encoded protein: CASSQDRGGSGEAFF.

The chain uses TRBV18 and TRBJ2-3, with no clear D. The V end lost 3 bases, the J end lost 8 bases, and 9 bases lay between the germline ends. This CDR3 contains 12 residues. Germline loops: CDR1 KGHSH, CDR2 LQKENI. This CDR3 reads CASSPQDFTQYF. CDR3 DNA sequence: TGTGCCAGCTCACCGCAGGATTTTACGCAGTATTTT.

V is TRBV11-3 and J is TRBJ1-2; D uncertain. Germline V gives CDR1 SGHNT, CDR2 YENEEA. Trimming left V 5 bases short and J 0 bases short, with 13 bases between. This CDR3 is 15 amino acids long. CDR3 nucleotide sequence: TGTGCCAGCAGCACGCCGGCCGCTCCTAACTATGGCTACACCTTC. Encoded protein: CASSTPAAPNYGYTF.

The chain is built from TRBV7-8 and TRBJ1-1; a possible D gene is TRBD1 (5 bases). Per the germline V gene, CDR1 is SGHVS and CDR2 is FQNEAQ. V lost 4 bases to trimming and J lost 1 base, with 16 bases between them. The CDR3 consists of 16 residues. CDR3 nucleotides: TGTGCCAGCAGCTCCCCGACCGGGGGACCGAACACTGAAGCTTTCTTT. Translating gives CASSSPTGGPNTEAFF.

The chain is built from TRBV14 and TRBJ1-2; 9 bases are a match to TRBD1. V was pared by 5 bases and J by 3 bases, with 10 bases of the junction left unmatched. The CDR3 runs to 16 residues. CDR1 SGHDN and CDR2 FVKESK come from the germline V gene. As DNA, the CDR3 is TGTGCCAGCAGCTTACAGGGGGCGCATAATGACTATGGCTACACCTTC. Protein product: CASSLQGAHNDYGYTF.

The genes are TRBV19 and TRBJ1-5; D might be TRBD1 (5 bases). CDR3 length: 14 residues. The germline CDR1 and CDR2 sequences are LNHDA and SQIVND (reference sequence). Trimming removed 5 bases from V and 1 base from J, with 9 bases in between. For the CDR3, the DNA is TGTGCCAGTAGTCGACAGAGAAGCAATCAGCCCCAGCATTTT. Its protein product is CASSRQRSNQPQHF.

V is TRBV10-2 and J is TRBJ2-6; D is undetermined. The CDR3 extends over 14 amino acids. Germline CDR1 WSHSY, CDR2 SAAADI. V was clipped by 8 bases and J by 2 bases, with 10 bases between them. CDR3 coding DNA: TGCGCCAGCTCTTTTGGGACTGGGGCCAACGTCCTGACTTTC. Encoded protein: CASSFGTGANVLTF.

This clone was counted between two and nine times. The chain combines TRBV6-6 with TRBJ1-1, with no clear D. In germline, CDR1 is MNHNY, CDR2 SVGAGI (reference sequence). CDR3 size: 13 residues. V shed 0 bases and J shed 11 bases, with 13 bases lying between them. The CDR3 DNA reads as TGTGCCAGCAGTTACTCGGTCCTGGCACGGGCTTTCTTT. Its protein is CASSYSVLARAFF.

Only a few counts were recorded for this clone. The chain is built from TRBV28 and TRBJ2-5; D is ambiguous. Germline CDR1 and CDR2: MDHEN and SYDVKM. CDR3 length: 11 residues. Deletions cut 3 bases from V and 5 bases from J, with 4 bases between. The CDR3 region is CASSFRETQYF. The CDR3 DNA is TGTGCCAGCAGTTTCCGGGAGACCCAGTACTTC.